This record covers a single T cell receptor (beta chain). Measured with immunoSEQ multiplex PCR; TCRdb has only the in-frame clones, and not every one. This table has 150,000 to 200,000 clones, more than 85% appearing once. This specimen belongs to a study of blood T cell repertoires in COVID-19. The clonotype originates from a man aged 18 to 35 with acute or convalescent COVID-19. The sample comprised peripheral blood.

The chain's CDR3 is CASSPGTQETQYF. CDR3 sequence (DNA): TGTGCCAGCTCACCGGGGACACAAGAGACCCAGTACTTC. The chain joins TRBV18 to TRBJ2-5; tentative D call: TRBD1 (6 bases). Looked up from germline, CDR1 is KGHSH and CDR2 is LQKENI. V shed 3 bases and J shed 2 bases, with 7 bases lying between them. This CDR3 is 13 amino acids long.